These T cell receptor beta chains were read from a single sample in a study of T cells in localized non-small cell lung cancer. Assay: immunoSEQ multiplex PCR; the TCRdb copy retains only in-frame clones and omits some. The top ten clones hold just under 6.5% of a sample with about 1,500 clones, approximately 35% of them seen once. This specimen was lung tumor tissue, taken before any cancer treatment. All receptors come from an older female donor with stage II lung adenocarcinoma. Each CDR3 is given with its conserved first and last residue. Fields, in order: V gene, clone size, D gene, CDR3 length, J gene, CDR3 protein, CDR3 DNA. The D gene is left open where the match is weak. Rows may omit the clone size; those that give it use once, few, many or a size class.

v_call: TRBV18; clone_size: NA; d_call: NA; cdr3_length: 15; j_call: TRBJ2-5; cdr3_aa: CASSPVPGIQETQYF; cdr3_nt: TGTGCCAGCTCACCGGTCCCGGGGATCCAAGAGACCCAGTACTTC
v_call: TRBV6-8; clone_size: few; d_call: NA; cdr3_length: 14; j_call: TRBJ1-1; cdr3_aa: CAISPTDMNTEAFF; cdr3_nt: TGTGCCATCAGTCCTACAGACATGAACACTGAAGCTTTCTTT
v_call: TRBV14; clone_size: NA; d_call: NA; cdr3_length: 13; j_call: TRBJ2-7; cdr3_aa: CASSQATFSEQYF; cdr3_nt: TGTGCCAGCAGCCAAGCAACGTTCTCCGAGCAGTACTTC
v_call: TRBV28; clone_size: once; d_call: NA; cdr3_length: 12; j_call: TRBJ1-2; cdr3_aa: CATTGRKDGYTF; cdr3_nt: TGTGCCACTACGGGACGGAAGGATGGCTACACCTTC
v_call: TRBV9; clone_size: NA; d_call: TRBD1; cdr3_length: 14; j_call: TRBJ2-2; cdr3_aa: CASSSRGTAGELFF; cdr3_nt: TGTGCCAGCAGCTCCAGGGGGACCGCCGGGGAGCTGTTTTTT
v_call: TRBV29-1; clone_size: NA; d_call: NA; cdr3_length: 13; j_call: TRBJ2-7; cdr3_aa: CSVRTINSYEQYF; cdr3_nt: TGCAGCGTCCGGACAATAAACTCCTACGAGCAGTACTTC
v_call: TRBV30; clone_size: NA; d_call: NA; cdr3_length: 12; j_call: TRBJ2-7; cdr3_aa: CAWRYGSYEQYF; cdr3_nt: TGTGCCTGGAGATACGGCTCCTACGAGCAGTACTTC
v_call: TRBV28; clone_size: NA; d_call: NA; cdr3_length: 13; j_call: TRBJ2-7; cdr3_aa: CASSQAPSYEQYF; cdr3_nt: TGTGCCAGCAGTCAGGCTCCCTCCTACGAGCAGTACTTC
v_call: TRBV18; clone_size: NA; d_call: NA; cdr3_length: 13; j_call: TRBJ1-5; cdr3_aa: CASSRTDIQPQHF; cdr3_nt: TGTGCCAGCTCACGGACGGATATTCAGCCCCAGCATTTT
v_call: TRBV11-3; clone_size: few; d_call: TRBD1; cdr3_length: 15; j_call: TRBJ1-4; cdr3_aa: CASSLGRGRLEKLFF; cdr3_nt: TGTGCCAGCAGCTTAGGAAGGGGGCGCTTGGAAAAACTGTTTTTT
v_call: TRBV19; clone_size: NA; d_call: NA; cdr3_length: 12; j_call: TRBJ1-1; cdr3_aa: CASSYHGTEAFF; cdr3_nt: TGTGCCAGTAGTTACCATGGGACTGAAGCTTTCTTT
v_call: TRBV28; clone_size: few; d_call: TRBD1; cdr3_length: 12; j_call: TRBJ2-5; cdr3_aa: CASSTGDETQYF; cdr3_nt: TGTGCCAGCAGTACAGGGGATGAGACCCAGTACTTC
v_call: TRBV11-3; clone_size: medium-sized; d_call: TRBD2; cdr3_length: 18; j_call: TRBJ2-2; cdr3_aa: CASSLDPSGRLNTGELFF; cdr3_nt: TGTGCCAGCAGCTTAGATCCCAGCGGGAGGTTAAACACCGGGGAGCTGTTTTTT
v_call: TRBV6-8; clone_size: large; d_call: NA; cdr3_length: 13; j_call: TRBJ2-1; cdr3_aa: CASSQSWGNEQFF; cdr3_nt: TGTGCCAGCAGTCAAAGTTGGGGCAATGAGCAGTTCTTC
v_call: TRBV14; clone_size: NA; d_call: NA; cdr3_length: 17; j_call: TRBJ2-5; cdr3_aa: CASSPPVNRGLVETQYF; cdr3_nt: TGTGCCAGCAGCCCGCCCGTAAATCGGGGACTGGTGGAGACCCAGTACTTC
v_call: TRBV12-2; clone_size: medium-sized; d_call: NA; cdr3_length: 14; j_call: TRBJ1-2; cdr3_aa: CAAKNLGTGYGYTF; cdr3_nt: TGTGCCGCGAAGAACCTGGGGACAGGGTATGGCTACACCTTC
v_call: TRBV19; clone_size: few; d_call: TRBD1; cdr3_length: 14; j_call: TRBJ2-5; cdr3_aa: CASSATGGGETQYF; cdr3_nt: TGTGCCAGTAGTGCGACAGGGGGCGGTGAGACCCAGTACTTC
v_call: TRBV4-1; clone_size: few; d_call: NA; cdr3_length: 14; j_call: TRBJ2-7; cdr3_aa: CASSPQLAAYEQYF; cdr3_nt: TGCGCCAGCAGCCCCCAATTAGCGGCGTACGAGCAGTACTTC
v_call: TRBV6-8; clone_size: few; d_call: NA; cdr3_length: 13; j_call: TRBJ1-2; cdr3_aa: CASRDMGGPGYTF; cdr3_nt: TGTGCCAGCAGGGATATGGGGGGCCCTGGCTACACCTTC
v_call: TRBV28; clone_size: NA; d_call: TRBD2; cdr3_length: 18; j_call: TRBJ2-7; cdr3_aa: CASSREIGRAQSSYEQYF; cdr3_nt: TGTGCCAGCAGTCGCGAGATAGGGAGGGCCCAAAGCTCCTACGAGCAGTACTTC
v_call: TRBV4-1; clone_size: few; d_call: NA; cdr3_length: 16; j_call: TRBJ2-7; cdr3_aa: CASSQDVGSYSYEQYF; cdr3_nt: TGCGCCAGCAGCCAAGATGTGGGTTCCTACTCCTACGAGCAGTACTTC
v_call: TRBV28; clone_size: NA; d_call: NA; cdr3_length: 13; j_call: TRBJ1-3; cdr3_aa: CASRALSWNTIYF; cdr3_nt: TGTGCCAGCAGGGCCTTATCGTGGAACACCATATATTTT
v_call: TRBV29-1; clone_size: NA; d_call: NA; cdr3_length: 15; j_call: TRBJ2-2; cdr3_aa: CSVKGPGQGTGELFF; cdr3_nt: TGCAGCGTGAAGGGCCCAGGGCAGGGCACCGGGGAGCTGTTTTTT
v_call: TRBV30; clone_size: NA; d_call: TRBD1; cdr3_length: 16; j_call: TRBJ1-1; cdr3_aa: CAWSVIETGVNTEAFF; cdr3_nt: TGTGCCTGGAGTGTAATCGAGACAGGGGTGAACACTGAAGCTTTCTTT
v_call: TRBV6-7; clone_size: few; d_call: TRBD2; cdr3_length: 17; j_call: TRBJ2-1; cdr3_aa: CASSLTPSSGSYNEQFF; cdr3_nt: TGTGCCAGCAGTCTCACTCCTTCTAGCGGGTCCTACAATGAGCAGTTCTTC
v_call: TRBV9; clone_size: medium-sized; d_call: NA; cdr3_length: 16; j_call: TRBJ1-5; cdr3_aa: CASSDPSRSSSQPQHF; cdr3_nt: TGTGCCAGCAGTGATCCCTCAAGGTCAAGTTCTCAGCCCCAGCATTTT
v_call: TRBV11-3; clone_size: NA; d_call: NA; cdr3_length: 15; j_call: TRBJ1-3; cdr3_aa: CASSPRRQVGNTIYF; cdr3_nt: TGTGCCAGCAGCCCCCGCCGACAGGTTGGAAACACCATATATTTT
v_call: TRBV19; clone_size: once; d_call: NA; cdr3_length: 18; j_call: TRBJ1-5; cdr3_aa: CASSPRGGERNRNQPQHF; cdr3_nt: TGTGCCAGTAGCCCGCGGGGGGGAGAACGGAATAGGAATCAGCCCCAGCATTTT
v_call: TRBV29-1; clone_size: once; d_call: NA; cdr3_length: 14; j_call: TRBJ1-3; cdr3_aa: CSVESVASGNTIYF; cdr3_nt: TGCAGCGTTGAATCGGTGGCCTCTGGAAACACCATATATTTT
v_call: TRBV28; clone_size: NA; d_call: NA; cdr3_length: 14; j_call: TRBJ2-1; cdr3_aa: CASRKQVAHNEQFF; cdr3_nt: TGTGCCAGCAGGAAACAGGTAGCCCACAATGAGCAGTTCTTC
v_call: TRBV18; clone_size: once; d_call: NA; cdr3_length: 12; j_call: TRBJ1-1; cdr3_aa: CASSPQNTEAFF; cdr3_nt: TGTGCCAGCTCTCCGCAGAACACTGAAGCTTTCTTT
v_call: TRBV18; clone_size: NA; d_call: TRBD1; cdr3_length: 15; j_call: TRBJ2-2; cdr3_aa: CASSPGQGNTGELFF; cdr3_nt: TGTGCCAGCTCACCTGGACAGGGGAACACCGGGGAGCTGTTTTTT